The rows below give T cell receptor beta chains drawn from one sample of a study of CD8 T cell repertoires and HIV-1 epitope variants. Assay used: immunoSEQ multiplex PCR; TCRdb lists only in-frame clones, some missing. Of about 5,600 clones in the sample, 50% to 70% were seen once. Their specific antigens are unknown. The sequenced material came from cultured CD8+ T cells derived from PBMCs. The receptors shown here come from a male donor with HIV. CDR3s include the opening cysteine and the closing phenylalanine or tryptophan. The D gene is left open where the match is weak. The size entry is marked missing in some rows and otherwise reads once, few, many or a size class.

V gene: TRBV6-5; D gene: NA; clone size: NA; J gene: TRBJ2-7; CDR3 protein: CASSDLPPPYEQYF; CDR3 DNA: TGTGCCAGCAGTGATCTGCCCCCTCCCTACGAGCAGTACTTC
V gene: TRBV11-2; D gene: TRBD2; clone size: NA; J gene: TRBJ2-3; CDR3 protein: CASSLSQREIPDTQYF; CDR3 DNA: TGTGCCAGCAGCTTAAGTCAGCGGGAGATCCCAGATACGCAGTATTTT
V gene: TRBV7-2; D gene: NA; clone size: NA; J gene: TRBJ2-5; CDR3 protein: CASSFGAIETQYF; CDR3 DNA: TGTGCCAGCAGCTTCGGGGCCATAGAGACCCAGTACTTC
V gene: TRBV27; D gene: NA; clone size: once; J gene: TRBJ2-2; CDR3 protein: CASSLWGEGEGTGELFF; CDR3 DNA: TGTGCCAGCAGTTTATGGGGCGAGGGAGAGGGCACCGGGGAGCTGTTTTTT
V gene: TRBV28; D gene: NA; clone size: NA; J gene: TRBJ1-1; CDR3 protein: CATSVVTSNTEAFF; CDR3 DNA: TGTGCCACCTCGGTGGTTACATCGAACACTGAAGCTTTCTTT
V gene: TRBV6-5; D gene: NA; clone size: NA; J gene: TRBJ2-7; CDR3 protein: CASSPGLVQYF; CDR3 DNA: TGTGCCAGCAGCCCGGGACTTGTGCAGTACTTC
V gene: TRBV7-9; D gene: TRBD1; clone size: few; J gene: TRBJ1-6; CDR3 protein: CASSLDRVAYNSPLHF; CDR3 DNA: TGTGCCAGCAGCTTGGACAGGGTAGCCTATAATTCACCCCTCCACTTT
V gene: TRBV28; D gene: NA; clone size: NA; J gene: TRBJ1-1; CDR3 protein: CASSFANGMNTEAFF; CDR3 DNA: TGTGCCAGCAGTTTTGCTAACGGGATGAACACTGAAGCTTTCTTT
V gene: TRBV10-3; D gene: NA; clone size: NA; J gene: TRBJ2-5; CDR3 protein: CAISESLGETQYF; CDR3 DNA: TGTGCCATCAGTGAGTCGCTGGGGGAGACCCAGTACTTC
V gene: TRBV4-3; D gene: TRBD1; clone size: NA; J gene: TRBJ1-2; CDR3 protein: CASSQDETGAGANYGYTF; CDR3 DNA: TGCGCCAGCAGCCAAGATGAGACAGGGGCTGGAGCTAACTATGGCTACACCTTC
V gene: TRBV5-6; D gene: NA; clone size: NA; J gene: TRBJ2-3; CDR3 protein: CASQGTGTDTQYF; CDR3 DNA: TGTGCCAGCCAGGGTACTGGCACAGATACGCAGTATTTT
V gene: TRBV5-4; D gene: TRBD2; clone size: few; J gene: TRBJ2-7; CDR3 protein: CASSLKRGDPYEQYF; CDR3 DNA: TGTGCCAGCAGCTTGAAGCGGGGGGACCCTTACGAGCAGTACTTC
V gene: TRBV6-5; D gene: NA; clone size: NA; J gene: TRBJ2-3; CDR3 protein: CASSYSTDPRTDTQYF; CDR3 DNA: TGTGCCAGCAGTTACTCTACGGACCCTCGCACAGATACGCAGTATTTT
V gene: TRBV28; D gene: NA; clone size: few; J gene: TRBJ1-2; CDR3 protein: CASSLGLGSDYGYTF; CDR3 DNA: TGTGCCAGCAGTTTGGGCCTGGGCAGCGACTATGGCTACACCTTC
V gene: TRBV2; D gene: TRBD1; clone size: NA; J gene: TRBJ2-7; CDR3 protein: CASKWTGGYEQYF; CDR3 DNA: TGTGCCAGCAAGTGGACAGGGGGCTACGAGCAGTACTTC
V gene: TRBV14; D gene: NA; clone size: NA; J gene: TRBJ1-2; CDR3 protein: CASSLPGPYGYTF; CDR3 DNA: TGTGCCAGCAGCCTTCCCGGACCCTATGGCTACACCTTC
V gene: TRBV27; D gene: NA; clone size: NA; J gene: TRBJ2-1; CDR3 protein: CASSPRPLTYNEQFF; CDR3 DNA: TGTGCCAGCAGTCCCCGACCCTTAACCTACAATGAGCAGTTCTTC
V gene: TRBV15; D gene: TRBD1; clone size: NA; J gene: TRBJ1-5; CDR3 protein: CATSNSGQGNQPQHF; CDR3 DNA: TGTGCCACCAGCAATTCCGGACAGGGCAATCAGCCCCAGCATTTT
V gene: TRBV28; D gene: NA; clone size: NA; J gene: TRBJ2-5; CDR3 protein: CASTPLGETQETQYF; CDR3 DNA: TGTGCCAGCACCCCCTTGGGGGAAACGCAAGAGACCCAGTACTTC
V gene: TRBV7-2; D gene: TRBD1; clone size: once; J gene: TRBJ2-5; CDR3 protein: CASSFGTGGGEQYF; CDR3 DNA: TGTGCCAGCAGCTTTGGGACAGGGGGCGGGGAGCAGTACTTC
V gene: TRBV7-2; D gene: NA; clone size: NA; J gene: TRBJ2-5; CDR3 protein: CASRPPDRGGETQYF; CDR3 DNA: TGTGCCAGCAGGCCACCGGACCGTGGAGGGGAGACCCAGTACTTC
V gene: TRBV28; D gene: TRBD2; clone size: NA; J gene: TRBJ2-7; CDR3 protein: CASSSTHRTSGRAYEQYF; CDR3 DNA: TGTGCCAGCAGCTCCACGCACAGGACTAGCGGGAGAGCCTACGAGCAGTACTTC